This TCR beta chain was sequenced during a study of chemoradiotherapy in HPV16-positive cancers. Regarding the study as a whole: The functional HPV-specific definition rests on just a couple of HPV16-positive patients. Candidate HPV-specific clones and E7-related TCR motifs grew in tumor during treatment. For HPV16-positive patients, expanding HPV-responsive T cells associated with longer recurrence-free survival.

Measured with immunoSEQ multiplex PCR; TCRdb has only the in-frame clones, and not every one. Among about 14,000 clones listed, approximately 90% were seen once. Comment on this clone: Antigen: not known.

Deletions cut 4 bases from V and 1 base from J, with 14 bases between. This CDR3 has 15 residues. Germline loops: CDR1 SGHRS, CDR2 YFSETQ. The sequencing used blood, collected from a patient who underwent chemoradiotherapy. The receptor comes from a human donor with HPV-associated anogenital cancer. This chain uses TRBV5-1 with TRBJ2-5; D call uncertain. The CDR3 nucleotides are TGCGCCAGCAGCACCGGGTACAGCCTCCAAGAGACCCAGTACTTC. Its translation is CASSTGYSLQETQYF.